This TCR beta chain derives from a study of blood T cell repertoires in COVID-19. Study summary: Samples came from the United States, Italy and Spain, spanning acute and convalescent COVID-19. Nucleic acid was either cDNA or gDNA, and it came from T cells, B-cell-depleted T cells, or PBMCs.

CDR1 and CDR2 from the germline V gene are SGHTA and FQGTGA. The V and J ends lost 4 bases and 3 bases, in that order; junction bases with no gene match: 2. The CDR3 consists of 14 residues. The assay was immunoSEQ multiplex PCR, and TCRdb's table has in-frame clones only and misses some. This sample has 70,000 to 85,000 clones, with 65% to 85% found just once. This sequence originates from a man aged 80 or over with active or convalescent COVID-19. The specimen sequenced was peripheral blood. The chain uses TRBV7-3 and TRBJ1-2; 10 bases map to TRBD1. DNA for the CDR3: TGTGCCAGCAGCTCCGGGACAGGGGACTATGGCTACACCTTC. Protein sequence: CASSSGTGDYGYTF.